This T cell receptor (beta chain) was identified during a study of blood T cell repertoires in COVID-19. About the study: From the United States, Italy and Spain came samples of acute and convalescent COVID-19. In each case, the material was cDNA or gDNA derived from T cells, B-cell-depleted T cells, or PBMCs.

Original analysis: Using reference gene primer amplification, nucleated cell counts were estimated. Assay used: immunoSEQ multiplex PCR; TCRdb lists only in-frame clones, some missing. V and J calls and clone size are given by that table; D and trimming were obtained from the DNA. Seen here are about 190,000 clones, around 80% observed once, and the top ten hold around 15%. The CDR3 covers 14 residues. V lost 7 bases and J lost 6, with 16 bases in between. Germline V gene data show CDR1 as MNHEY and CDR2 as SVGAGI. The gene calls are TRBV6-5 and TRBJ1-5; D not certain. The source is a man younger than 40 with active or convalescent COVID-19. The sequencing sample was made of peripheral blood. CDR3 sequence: CASNAEAGGQPQHF. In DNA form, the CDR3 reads TGTGCCAGCAACGCAGAGGCAGGAGGTCAGCCCCAGCATTTT.